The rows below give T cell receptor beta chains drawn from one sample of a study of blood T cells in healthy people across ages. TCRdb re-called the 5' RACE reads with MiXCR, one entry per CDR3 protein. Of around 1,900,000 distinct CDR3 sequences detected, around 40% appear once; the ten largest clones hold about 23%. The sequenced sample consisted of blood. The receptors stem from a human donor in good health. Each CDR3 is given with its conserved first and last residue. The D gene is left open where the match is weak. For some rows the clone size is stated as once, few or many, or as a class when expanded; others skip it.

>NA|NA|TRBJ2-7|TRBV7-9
CASSPGGGSGAEQYF
TGTGCCAGCAGCCCAGGAGGAGGGTCGGGGGCCGAGCAGTACTTC
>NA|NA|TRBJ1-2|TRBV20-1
CSARDYRIDGYTF
TGCAGTGCTAGAGACTATAGAATCGATGGCTACACCTTC
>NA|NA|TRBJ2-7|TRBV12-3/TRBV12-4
CASSLFSGPGRYEQYF
TGTGCCAGCAGTCTTTTCTCGGGACCTGGGAGATACGAGCAGTACTTC
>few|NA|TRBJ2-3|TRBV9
CASSVAGQYTDTQYF
TGTGCCAGCAGCGTAGCTGGGCAGTACACAGATACGCAGTATTTT
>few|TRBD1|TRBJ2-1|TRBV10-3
CAIRGTEYNEQFF
TGTGCCATCAGGGGGACAGAATACAATGAGCAGTTCTTC
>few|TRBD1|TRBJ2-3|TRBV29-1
CSVAGTDASSTDTQYF
TGCAGCGTAGCCGGGACAGACGCGTCTAGCACAGATACGCAGTATTTT
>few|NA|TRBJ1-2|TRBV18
CASSIGTQQNGYTF
TGTGCCAGCTCGATCGGGACCCAGCAAAATGGCTACACCTTC
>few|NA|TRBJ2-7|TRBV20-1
CSAGTLGGYEQYF
TGCAGTGCCGGGACCCTCGGCGGCTACGAGCAGTACTTC
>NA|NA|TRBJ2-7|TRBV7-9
CASSLAVPPYEQYF
TGTGCCAGCAGCTTAGCTGTTCCTCCCTACGAGCAGTACTTC
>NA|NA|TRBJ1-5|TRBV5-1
CASSPHWGNQPQHF
TGCGCCAGCTCCCCCCATTGGGGCAATCAGCCCCAGCATTTT
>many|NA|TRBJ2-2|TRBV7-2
CASSLDRNTGELFF
TGTGCCAGCAGCTTAGATCGGAACACCGGGGAGCTGTTTTTT
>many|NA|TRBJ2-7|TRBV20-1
CSARDTSYEQYF
TGCAGCGCCCGGGACACCTCCTACGAGCAGTACTTC
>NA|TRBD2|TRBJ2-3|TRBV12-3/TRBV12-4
CASSLTSVADTQYF
TGTGCCAGCAGTTTAACTAGCGTGGCAGATACGCAGTATTTT
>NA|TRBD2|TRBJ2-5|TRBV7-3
CASSVTGTTQETQYF
TGTGCCAGCAGCGTAACCGGGACTACGCAAGAGACCCAGTACTTC
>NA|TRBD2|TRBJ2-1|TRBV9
CASSVAGAGGHLEQFF
TGTGCCAGCAGCGTAGCTGGAGCGGGGGGGCATCTTGAGCAGTTCTTC
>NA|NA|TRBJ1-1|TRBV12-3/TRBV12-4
CASSLRDSRGTEAFF
TGTGCCAGCAGTTTGAGGGATAGTAGGGGCACTGAAGCTTTCTTT
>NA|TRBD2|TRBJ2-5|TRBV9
CASSLAGLANNEQYF
TGTGCCAGCAGCTTAGCTGGACTAGCCAACAATGAGCAGTACTTC
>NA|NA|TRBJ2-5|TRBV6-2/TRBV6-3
CASKEVGRIPQETQYF
TGTGCCAGCAAGGAAGTGGGGCGAATCCCCCAAGAGACCCAGTACTTC
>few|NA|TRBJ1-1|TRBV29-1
CSVEEGAGTEAFF
TGCAGCGTTGAGGAGGGAGCGGGCACTGAAGCTTTCTTT
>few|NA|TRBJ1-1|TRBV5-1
CASTITGWDTEAFF
TGCGCCAGCACAATTACAGGGTGGGACACTGAAGCTTTCTTT
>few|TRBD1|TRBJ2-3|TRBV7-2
CASSSSTGLTDTQYF
TGTGCCAGCAGCTCCTCGACAGGGCTCACAGATACGCAGTATTTT
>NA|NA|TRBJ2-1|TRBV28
CASSHRDTHNEQFF
TGTGCCAGCAGTCACCGGGACACCCACAATGAGCAGTTCTTC
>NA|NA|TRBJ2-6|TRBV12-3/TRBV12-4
CASSFHTGSGANVLTF
TGTGCCAGCAGTTTCCATACAGGGTCTGGGGCCAACGTCCTGACTTTC
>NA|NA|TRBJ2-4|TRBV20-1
CSARVFGGGENIQYF
TGCAGTGCTAGAGTGTTCGGGGGCGGTGAAAACATTCAGTACTTC
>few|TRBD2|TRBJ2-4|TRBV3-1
CASSLAGLDNEQYF
TGTGCCAGCAGCTTAGCGGGGCTGGACAATGAGCAGTACTTC
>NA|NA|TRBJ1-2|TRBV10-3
CAISVDRFNYGYTF
TGTGCCATCAGTGTCGACAGATTTAACTATGGCTACACCTTC
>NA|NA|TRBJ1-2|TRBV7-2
CTSSLSGPQYGYTF
TGTACCAGCAGCTTAAGCGGACCTCAATATGGCTACACCTTC
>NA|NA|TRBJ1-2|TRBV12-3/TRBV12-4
CASSPSSGAACGYTF
TGTGCCAGCAGCCCTTCCTCGGGGGCTGCCTGTGGCTACACCTTC
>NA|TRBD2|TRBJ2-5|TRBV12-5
CASGLSKRGRETQYF
TGTGCTAGTGGTTTGTCCAAGCGGGGGAGGGAGACCCAGTACTTC
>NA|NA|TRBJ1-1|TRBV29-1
CSGGRSLNTEAFF
TGCAGTGGGGGCAGGTCCTTGAACACTGAAGCTTTCTTT
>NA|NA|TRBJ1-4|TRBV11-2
CASSPQPNSEKLFF
TGTGCCAGCAGCCCACAGCCCAATAGTGAAAAACTGTTTTTT
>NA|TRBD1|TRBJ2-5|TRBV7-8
CASSPQGEQYF
TGTGCCAGCAGCCCACAGGGGGAGCAGTACTTC
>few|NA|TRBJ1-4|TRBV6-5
CASRERRGNEKLFF
TGTGCCAGCAGGGAGAGGCGCGGTAATGAAAAACTGTTTTTT
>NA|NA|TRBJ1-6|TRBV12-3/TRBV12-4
CASSKLGTISSPLHF
TGTGCCAGCAGTAAATTAGGGACGATCTCCTCACCCCTCCACTTT
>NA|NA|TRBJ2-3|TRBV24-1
CATSDFAGSADTQYF
TGTGCCACCAGTGATTTCGCGGGTTCGGCAGATACGCAGTATTTT
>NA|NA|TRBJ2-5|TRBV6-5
CASSWGGRGTQETQYF
TGTGCCAGCAGTTGGGGGGGGCGGGGTACCCAAGAGACCCAGTACTTC
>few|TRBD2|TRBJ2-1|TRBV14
CASSPSGRGGEQFF
TGTGCCAGCAGCCCTAGCGGGCGGGGTGGTGAGCAGTTCTTC
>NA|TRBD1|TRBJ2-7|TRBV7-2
CASSARDRGRGQYF
TGTGCCAGCAGCGCCAGGGACAGGGGGCGAGGGCAGTACTTC
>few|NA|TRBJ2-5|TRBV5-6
CASSSMGTPTPGPQETQYF
TGTGCCAGCAGCTCGATGGGGACTCCTACGCCGGGCCCCCAAGAGACCCAGTACTTC